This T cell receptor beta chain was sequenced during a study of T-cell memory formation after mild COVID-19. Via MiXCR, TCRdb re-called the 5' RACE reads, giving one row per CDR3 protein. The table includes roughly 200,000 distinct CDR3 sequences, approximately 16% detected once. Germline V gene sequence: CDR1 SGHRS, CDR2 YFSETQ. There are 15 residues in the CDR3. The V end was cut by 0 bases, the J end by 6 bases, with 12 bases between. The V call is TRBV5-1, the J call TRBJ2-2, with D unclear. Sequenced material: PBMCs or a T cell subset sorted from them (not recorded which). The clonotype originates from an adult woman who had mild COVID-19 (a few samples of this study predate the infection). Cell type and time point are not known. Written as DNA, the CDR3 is TGCGCCAGCAGCTTGGGGCCCCACGTCCCCGGGGAGCTGTTTTTT. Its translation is CASSLGPHVPGELFF.